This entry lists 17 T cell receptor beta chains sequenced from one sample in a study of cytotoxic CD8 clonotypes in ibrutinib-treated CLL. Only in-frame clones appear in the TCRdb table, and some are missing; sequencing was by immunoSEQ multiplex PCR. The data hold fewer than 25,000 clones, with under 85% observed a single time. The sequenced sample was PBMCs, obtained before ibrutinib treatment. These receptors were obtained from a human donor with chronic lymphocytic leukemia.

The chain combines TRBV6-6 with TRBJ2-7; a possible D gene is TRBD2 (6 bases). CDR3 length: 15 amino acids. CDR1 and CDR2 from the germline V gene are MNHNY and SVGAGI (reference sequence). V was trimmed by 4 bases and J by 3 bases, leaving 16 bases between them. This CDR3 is CASSSPTLASYEQYF. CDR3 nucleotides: TGTGCCAGCAGTTCCCCAACACTAGCAAGCTACGAGCAGTACTTC.

In nucleotides, the CDR3 is TGTGCCAGCAGTGAAAGGGGGACAGGATCCTACAATGAGCAGTTCTTC. Amino acid sequence: CASSERGTGSYNEQFF. This chain uses TRBV6-1 with TRBJ2-1, with 8 bases aligning to TRBD1. CDR1 and CDR2 (germline): MNHNS, SASEGT. V trimming: 2 bases; J trimming: 1 base; junction bases outside the gene matches: 4. CDR3 length: 16 amino acids.

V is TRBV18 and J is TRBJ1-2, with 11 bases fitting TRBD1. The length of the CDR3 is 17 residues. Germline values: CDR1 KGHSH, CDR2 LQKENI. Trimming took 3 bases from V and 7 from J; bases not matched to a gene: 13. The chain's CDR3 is CASSPYGQGARYRGYTF. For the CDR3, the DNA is TGTGCCAGCTCACCTTATGGACAGGGGGCGCGTTACCGTGGCTACACCTTC. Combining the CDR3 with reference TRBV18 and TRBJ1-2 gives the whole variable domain NAGVMQNPRHLVRRRGQEARLRCSPMKGHSHVYWYRQLPEEGLKFMVYLQKENIIDESGMPKERFSAEFPKEGPSILRIQQVVRGDSAAYFCASSPYGQGARYRGYTFGSGTRLTVV.

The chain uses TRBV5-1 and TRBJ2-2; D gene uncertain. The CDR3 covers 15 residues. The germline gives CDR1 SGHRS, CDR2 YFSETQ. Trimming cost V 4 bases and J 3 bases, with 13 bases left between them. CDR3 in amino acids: CASSQDRPDTGELFF. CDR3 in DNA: TGCGCCAGCAGCCAAGACCGACCCGACACCGGGGAGCTGTTTTTT.

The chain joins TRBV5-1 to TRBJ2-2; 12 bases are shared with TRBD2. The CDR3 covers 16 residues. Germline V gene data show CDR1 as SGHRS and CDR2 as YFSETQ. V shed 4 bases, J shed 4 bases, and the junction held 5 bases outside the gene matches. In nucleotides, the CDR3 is TGCGCCAGCAGCGGGACTAGCGGGTTCCCCACCGGGGAGCTGTTTTTT. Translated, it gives CASSGTSGFPTGELFF. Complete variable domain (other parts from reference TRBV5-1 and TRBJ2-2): KAGVTQTPRYLIKTRGQQVTLSCSPISGHRSVSWYQQTPGQGLQFLFEYFSETQRNKGNFPGRFSGRQFSNSRSEMNVSTLELGDSALYLCASSGTSGFPTGELFFGEGSRLTVL.

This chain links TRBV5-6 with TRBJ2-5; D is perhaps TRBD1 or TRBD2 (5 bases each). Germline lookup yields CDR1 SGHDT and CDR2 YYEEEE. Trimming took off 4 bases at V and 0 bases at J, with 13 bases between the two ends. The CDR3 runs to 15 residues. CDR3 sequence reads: CASSLGPGNQETQYF. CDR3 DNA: TGTGCCAGCAGCCTGGGACCGGGGAACCAAGAGACCCAGTACTTC.

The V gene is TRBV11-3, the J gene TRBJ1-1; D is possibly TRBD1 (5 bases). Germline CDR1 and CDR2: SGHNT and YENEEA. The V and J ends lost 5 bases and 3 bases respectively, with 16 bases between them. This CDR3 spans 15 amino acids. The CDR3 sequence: CASSLTSGEHTEAFF. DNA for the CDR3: TGTGCCAGCAGCCTTACCTCGGGGGAGCACACTGAAGCTTTCTTT.

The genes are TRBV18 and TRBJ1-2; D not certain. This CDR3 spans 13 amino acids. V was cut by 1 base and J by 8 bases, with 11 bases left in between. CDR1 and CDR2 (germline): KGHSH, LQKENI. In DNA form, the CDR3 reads TGTGCCAGCTCACCACGGACCACGGAAGGCTACACCTTC. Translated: CASSPRTTEGYTF.

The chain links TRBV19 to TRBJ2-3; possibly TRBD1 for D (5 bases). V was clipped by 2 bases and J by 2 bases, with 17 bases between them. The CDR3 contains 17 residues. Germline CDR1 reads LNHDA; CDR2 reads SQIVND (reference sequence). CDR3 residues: CASSILGAMGHTDTQYF. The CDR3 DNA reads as TGTGCCAGTAGTATACTTGGAGCCATGGGGCACACAGATACGCAGTATTTT.

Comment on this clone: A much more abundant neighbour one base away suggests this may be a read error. CDR3 in amino acids: CASSLGAYEQYF. DNA for the CDR3: TGTGCCAGCAGCTTAGGTGCCTACGAGCAGTACTTC. The V call is TRBV7-2, the J call TRBJ2-7; D gene uncertain. Germline loops: CDR1 SGHTA, CDR2 FQGNSA. V dropped 1 base and J dropped 2 bases, with 3 bases sitting between them. The CDR3 contains 12 residues. The full variable domain, in which reference TRBV7-2 and TRBJ2-7 provide the parts outside the CDR3, is GAGVSQSPSNKVTEKGKDVELRCDPISGHTALYWYRQSLGQGLEFLIYFQGNSAPDKSGLPSDRFSAERTGGSVSTLTIQRTQQEDSAVYLCASSLGAYEQYFGPGTRLTVT.

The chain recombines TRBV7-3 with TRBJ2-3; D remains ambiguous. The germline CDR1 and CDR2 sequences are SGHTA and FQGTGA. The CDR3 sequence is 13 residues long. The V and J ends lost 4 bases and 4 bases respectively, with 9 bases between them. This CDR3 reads CASSSLSADTQYF. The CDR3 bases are TGTGCCAGCAGCTCTCTAAGTGCAGATACGCAGTATTTT.

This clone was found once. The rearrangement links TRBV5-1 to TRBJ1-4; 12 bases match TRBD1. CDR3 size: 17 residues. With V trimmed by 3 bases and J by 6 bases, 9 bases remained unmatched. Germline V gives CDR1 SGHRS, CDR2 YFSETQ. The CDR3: CASSWGGTGGPDEKLFF. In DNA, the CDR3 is TGCGCCAGCAGCTGGGGCGGGACAGGGGGCCCCGATGAAAAACTGTTTTTT. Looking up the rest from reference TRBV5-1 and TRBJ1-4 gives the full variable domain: KAGVTQTPRYLIKTRGQQVTLSCSPISGHRSVSWYQQTPGQGLQFLFEYFSETQRNKGNFPGRFSGRQFSNSRSEMNVSTLELGDSALYLCASSWGGTGGPDEKLFFGSGTQLSVL.

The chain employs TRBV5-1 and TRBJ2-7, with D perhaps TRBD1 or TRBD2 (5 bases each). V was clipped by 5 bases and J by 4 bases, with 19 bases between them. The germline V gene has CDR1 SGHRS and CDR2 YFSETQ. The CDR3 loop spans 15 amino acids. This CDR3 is CASRNGTSVVYEQYF. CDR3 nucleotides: TGCGCCAGCAGGAATGGGACCTCCGTTGTGTACGAGCAGTACTTC.

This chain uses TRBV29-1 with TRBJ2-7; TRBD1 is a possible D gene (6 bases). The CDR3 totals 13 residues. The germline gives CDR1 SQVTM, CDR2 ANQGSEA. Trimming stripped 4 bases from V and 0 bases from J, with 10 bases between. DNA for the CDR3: TGCAGCGTTGTAGGGGGAGACTCCTACGAGCAGTACTTC. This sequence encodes CSVVGGDSYEQYF.

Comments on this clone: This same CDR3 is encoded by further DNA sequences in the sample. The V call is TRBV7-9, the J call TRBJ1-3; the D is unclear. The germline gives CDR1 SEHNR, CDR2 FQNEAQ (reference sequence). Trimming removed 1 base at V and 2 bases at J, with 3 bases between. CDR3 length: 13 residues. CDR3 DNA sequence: TGTGCCAGCAGCTTAGGACCTGGAAACACCATATATTTT. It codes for CASSLGPGNTIYF.

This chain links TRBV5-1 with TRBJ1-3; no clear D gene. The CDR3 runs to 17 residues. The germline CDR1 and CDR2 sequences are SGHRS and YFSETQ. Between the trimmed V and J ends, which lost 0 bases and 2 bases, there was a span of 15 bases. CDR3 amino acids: CASSLGPTHEPGNTIYF. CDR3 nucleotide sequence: TGCGCCAGCAGCTTGGGGCCCACCCATGAGCCTGGAAACACCATATATTTT.

The CDR3 here is CASSQSVRDSTEAFF. CDR3 in DNA: TGCGCCAGCAGCCAGTCAGTGAGGGACTCCACTGAAGCTTTCTTT. The chain combines TRBV5-1 with TRBJ1-1, with a tentative D call TRBD1 (5 bases). CDR1 is SGHRS, CDR2 YFSETQ, per germline. Trimming cost V 4 bases and J 4 bases, with 17 bases left between them. The CDR3 runs to 15 residues.